These T cell receptor beta chains were read from a single sample in a study of identical twins. TCRdb ran MiXCR on the 5' RACE reads and lists one entry per CDR3 protein. The sample lists 350,000 or so distinct CDR3 sequences; approximately 8.8% were seen once. Sample: naive T cells sorted from blood. The source is a woman in her fifties or sixties in good health. Each CDR3 is given with its conserved first and last residue. D genes are given only for firm matches. Rows may omit the clone size; those that give it use once, few, many or a size class.

TRBV5-1	TRBJ2-1	14	TRBD2	NA	CASRLADSYNEQFF	TGCGCCAGCAGACTAGCGGATTCCTACAATGAGCAGTTCTTC
TRBV6-1	TRBJ2-3	13	TRBD1	many	CASTGGYTDTQYF	TGTGCCAGCACAGGGGGATACACAGATACGCAGTATTTT
TRBV3-1	TRBJ2-5	16	TRBD2	NA	CASSMTSGRAGETQYF	TGTGCCAGCAGTATGACTAGCGGGAGGGCCGGAGAGACCCAGTACTTC
TRBV12-3/TRBV12-4	TRBJ1-1	14	NA	NA	CASNFMGSNTEAFF	TGTGCCAGCAACTTCATGGGCTCGAACACTGAAGCTTTCTTT
TRBV12-3/TRBV12-4	TRBJ2-7	15	NA	NA	CASSLHRATSYEQYF	TGTGCCAGCAGTTTACACAGGGCGACCTCCTACGAGCAGTACTTC
TRBV5-6	TRBJ2-2	13	NA	few	CASTRVFGGELFF	TGTGCCAGCACTAGAGTGTTCGGCGGGGAGCTGTTTTTT
TRBV12-3/TRBV12-4	TRBJ2-5	17	TRBD2	few	CASSLEGLAGGGGTQYF	TGTGCCAGCAGTTTAGAGGGACTAGCGGGAGGGGGGGGGACCCAGTACTTC
TRBV24-1	TRBJ2-5	15	NA	NA	CATSDLASDQETQYF	TGTGCCACCAGTGATTTGGCTAGCGACCAAGAGACCCAGTACTTC
TRBV4-1	TRBJ2-1	16	TRBD2	NA	CASSHRGLAAGGEQFF	TGCGCCAGCAGCCACCGGGGACTAGCAGCGGGGGGTGAGCAGTTCTTC
TRBV5-1	TRBJ2-2	14	NA	many	CASSLGTNTGELFF	TGTGCCAGCAGCTTAGGGACGAACACCGGGGAGCTGTTTTTT
TRBV12-3/TRBV12-4	TRBJ1-2	13	NA	NA	CASSAGGVGGYTF	TGTGCCAGCAGCGCGGGGGGCGTGGGTGGCTACACCTTC
TRBV11-2	TRBJ2-5	14	TRBD2	many	CASSLGGGQETQYF	TGTGCCAGCAGCTTAGGGGGGGGCCAAGAGACCCAGTACTTC
TRBV5-1	TRBJ2-2	16	TRBD2	few	CASSPGLALNTGELFF	TGCGCCAGCAGCCCCGGACTAGCGTTGAACACCGGGGAGCTGTTTTTT
TRBV20-1	TRBJ2-1	14	TRBD2	NA	CSALRAGLSNEQFF	TGCAGTGCTTTAAGAGCGGGACTCTCCAATGAGCAGTTCTTC
TRBV5-1	TRBJ2-7	15	TRBD1	NA	CASTNTGTGPYEQYF	TGCGCCAGCACCAATACCGGGACAGGGCCCTACGAGCAGTACTTC
TRBV11-2	TRBJ2-1	12	TRBD1	few	CASSFTGQGPFF	TGTGCCAGCAGCTTCACAGGACAGGGGCCGTTCTTC
TRBV12-3/TRBV12-4	TRBJ2-7	12	NA	NA	CASSKWGPGQYF	TGTGCCAGCAGCAAGTGGGGCCCGGGGCAGTACTTC
TRBV10-3	TRBJ2-1	14	NA	NA	CAATGPSSYNEQFF	TGTGCCGCCACAGGGCCCAGCTCCTACAATGAGCAGTTCTTC
TRBV7-9	TRBJ2-1	11	NA	NA	CAINRENEQFF	TGTGCCATTAACCGGGAGAATGAGCAGTTCTTC
TRBV6-5	TRBJ2-7	15	NA	few	CASSLKRIGTYEQYF	TGTGCCAGCAGCCTTAAAAGGATAGGAACCTACGAGCAGTACTTC
TRBV6-5	TRBJ2-1	15	NA	few	CASRTLSGSYNEQFF	TGTGCCAGCAGGACCCTCTCGGGGTCATACAATGAGCAGTTCTTC
TRBV6-5	TRBJ1-2	11	NA	NA	CASSDGPGYTF	TGTGCCAGCAGCGACGGACCTGGCTACACCTTC
TRBV20-1	TRBJ2-3	15	TRBD2	many	CSAREASGRGGTQYF	TGCAGTGCTAGAGAGGCTAGCGGGAGGGGGGGTACGCAGTATTTT
TRBV20-1	TRBJ2-1	14	NA	many	CSADQGDIYNEQFF	TGCAGTGCTGATCAGGGCGACATCTACAATGAGCAGTTCTTC
TRBV12-3/TRBV12-4	TRBJ2-5	16	TRBD1	many	CASSLSGQGWRETQYF	TGTGCCAGCAGTTTATCGGGACAGGGGTGGCGAGAGACCCAGTACTTC
TRBV14	TRBJ2-7	13	NA	NA	CASSQGFSYEQYF	TGTGCCAGCAGCCAAGGATTCTCCTACGAGCAGTACTTC
TRBV9	TRBJ1-6	14	NA	NA	CASSEAWHNSPLHF	TGTGCCAGCAGCGAGGCCTGGCACAATTCACCCCTCCACTTT
TRBV5-1	TRBJ2-7	14	NA	NA	CASSFRGGNYEQYF	TGCGCCAGCAGCTTTCGGGGCGGTAACTACGAGCAGTACTTC
TRBV4-1	TRBJ1-1	14	NA	many	CASSPRWENTEAFF	TGCGCCAGCAGCCCACGCTGGGAGAACACTGAAGCTTTCTTT
TRBV20-1	TRBJ1-5	13	NA	many	CSARVDRLEPQHF	TGCAGTGCTAGAGTCGACCGTTTGGAGCCCCAGCATTTT
TRBV7-9	TRBJ2-7	15	TRBD2	few	CASSLVGGSLYEQYF	TGTGCCAGCAGCTTAGTCGGCGGGAGTCTTTACGAGCAGTACTTC
TRBV12-3/TRBV12-4	TRBJ1-4	12	NA	NA	CASSPGGEKLFF	TGTGCCAGCAGTCCGGGAGGAGAAAAACTGTTTTTT
TRBV7-2	TRBJ2-1	20	TRBD2	NA	CASSRPRGLADPSSYNEQFF	TGTGCCAGCAGCCGCCCGAGGGGACTAGCGGACCCTAGCTCCTACAATGAGCAGTTCTTC
TRBV15	TRBJ2-3	16	TRBD2	NA	CATSPRTSGVTDTQYF	TGTGCCACCAGCCCTCGCACTAGCGGGGTCACAGATACGCAGTATTTT
TRBV5-1	TRBJ1-2	13	NA	many	CASSLEPGYGYTF	TGCGCCAGCAGCTTAGAACCCGGCTATGGCTACACCTTC
TRBV12-3/TRBV12-4	TRBJ1-5	15	NA	NA	CASSFGSNSNQPQHF	TGTGCCAGCAGTTTCGGGTCGAATAGCAATCAGCCCCAGCATTTT
TRBV11-2	TRBJ2-1	12	NA	few	CASSISANEQFF	TGTGCCAGCAGTATTAGCGCCAATGAGCAGTTCTTC
TRBV5-1	TRBJ1-2	13	NA	many	CASSLGADYGYTF	TGCGCCAGCAGCTTAGGGGCGGACTATGGCTACACCTTC
TRBV7-4	TRBJ2-7	16	NA	many	CASSLLCPGAAYEQYF	TGTGCCAGCAGCTTATTGTGCCCGGGGGCCGCCTACGAGCAGTACTTC
TRBV14	TRBJ1-1	16	NA	NA	CASSLRRGRANTEAFF	TGTGCCAGCAGCCTGCGCAGGGGAAGAGCGAACACTGAAGCTTTCTTT
TRBV12-3/TRBV12-4	TRBJ2-2	14	NA	NA	CASSLARNTGELFF	TGTGCCAGCAGTTTAGCTAGGAACACCGGGGAGCTGTTTTTT
TRBV4-1	TRBJ1-2	15	NA	NA	CASSLSVTGLYGYTF	TGCGCCAGCAGCCTATCGGTGACAGGACTCTATGGCTACACCTTC
TRBV28	TRBJ2-6	16	NA	NA	CASSSQGTDGANVLTF	TGTGCCAGCAGCTCACAGGGTACTGATGGGGCCAACGTCCTGACTTTC
TRBV5-1	TRBJ2-3	15	TRBD1	many	CASSPRQGAIDTQYF	TGCGCCAGCAGCCCGAGACAGGGGGCCATAGATACGCAGTATTTT
TRBV7-9	TRBJ1-1	14	TRBD1	NA	CASSPGQVLTEAFF	TGTGCCAGCAGCCCGGGACAGGTCCTTACTGAAGCTTTCTTT
TRBV11-2	TRBJ2-6	15	NA	many	CASSLEGAGANVLTF	TGTGCCAGCAGCTTAGAGGGGGCTGGGGCCAACGTCCTGACTTTC
TRBV20-1	TRBJ1-5	16	TRBD1	NA	CSAVGQPNRGRQPQHF	TGCAGTGCTGTTGGACAGCCTAACAGGGGGCGACAGCCCCAGCATTTT
TRBV29-1	TRBJ2-5	14	NA	many	CSVGPGTPGETQYF	TGCAGCGTTGGTCCAGGGACGCCAGGAGAGACCCAGTACTTC
TRBV27	TRBJ2-3	15	NA	many	CASSMGRMGADTQYF	TGTGCCAGCAGCATGGGACGGATGGGGGCAGATACGCAGTATTTT
TRBV5-5	TRBJ2-5	15	TRBD2	NA	CASSPRLSGSETQYF	TGTGCCAGCAGCCCCAGACTAAGCGGGAGTGAGACCCAGTACTTC
TRBV5-5	TRBJ2-7	15	TRBD1	few	CASSTRTGRGYEQYF	TGTGCCAGCAGCACAAGGACAGGGAGAGGCTACGAGCAGTACTTC
TRBV18	TRBJ1-1	16	TRBD1	NA	CASSRGQGAKVAEAFF	TGTGCCAGCTCACGGGGACAGGGGGCGAAGGTCGCTGAAGCTTTCTTT
TRBV11-2	TRBJ2-1	16	TRBD1	few	CASSLVSRGNYNEQFF	TGTGCCAGCAGCTTAGTGTCCAGGGGGAACTACAATGAGCAGTTCTTC
TRBV5-1	TRBJ2-5	14	NA	NA	CASSPEGRAETQYF	TGCGCCAGCAGCCCGGAGGGAAGGGCAGAGACCCAGTACTTC
TRBV5-6	TRBJ1-1	15	NA	few	CASSPSRVEDTEAFF	TGTGCCAGCAGCCCAAGCAGGGTGGAGGACACTGAAGCTTTCTTT
TRBV5-1	TRBJ2-1	17	TRBD2	few	CASSAGPSGHSYNEQFF	TGCGCCAGCAGCGCGGGACCTAGCGGACACTCCTACAATGAGCAGTTCTTC
TRBV4-1	TRBJ1-1	14	NA	many	CASSQLPQNTEAFF	TGCGCCAGCAGCCAGCTTCCACAGAACACTGAAGCTTTCTTT
TRBV4-1	TRBJ2-5	16	NA	many	CASSHITTGVQETQYF	TGCGCCAGCAGCCATATCACGACTGGCGTTCAAGAGACCCAGTACTTC
TRBV7-3	TRBJ2-1	16	NA	many	CASSLNTGLGWNEQFF	TGTGCCAGCAGCTTAAATACAGGGTTAGGGTGGAATGAGCAGTTCTTC